The present T cell receptor beta chain was sequenced within a study of OX40 agonist ivuxolimab in advanced cancers. Context from the whole study: Ivuxolimab was a fully human IgG2 agonistic monoclonal antibody targeting the costimulatory receptor OX40 (CD134). Peripheral TCRbeta sequencing was intended to test whether TCR sequence diversity was altered and clonal T-cell expansion was caused by ivuxolimab. Intravenous ivuxolimab was administered to patients every 2 weeks at six dose levels: 0.01, 0.1, 0.3, 1.5, 3 and 10 mg/kg. Of the 50 or so patients in dose escalation, about 20 had hepatocellular carcinoma, some 15 had melanoma, 9 had renal cell carcinoma and 9 had head and neck cancer. Prior anti-PD-1, anti-PD-L1 or anti-CTLA-4 therapy was permitted, and about two fifths of dose-escalation patients had received checkpoint inhibitors. The paper covers the monotherapy dose-escalation part of the phase I ivuxolimab trial, which included N of about 56 patients. Partial responses occurred in three dose-escalation patients: two with cutaneous melanoma and one with hepatocellular carcinoma. In the dose-escalation cohort, 82.7% of patients were male, and the mean age was around 60 years, with a range of about 23 to 90.

On this clone: It lacks a known antigen. Qualities for individual bases were not recorded, and no much larger clone is one base off.

Genomic DNA was isolated from the sorted cells so that the TCRbeta CDR3 region could be sequenced. The immunoSEQ Assay was used for sequencing of TCRbeta CDR3 regions. Held by TCRdb, this immuneACCESS table contains in-frame sequences only and omits some clones. Under half of the omission traces to an unresolved V gene where checked; the cause of the rest is unknown. The sample table contains 45,000 to 50,000 clones; only one count was recorded for roughly 91% of them. The top ten clones comprise 15% to 20% of the sample. The investigation overall reported the following: At doses of 0.1 to 3.0 mg/kg, clonal expansion of both CD4+ and CD8+ T cells in blood was seen between baseline and week 6. Low levels of normalized T-cell clonal expansion were also shown by some nonresponding patients. After ivuxolimab, more expanded clones were found on average in CD8+ T cells than in CD4+ T cells. In the 0.1-3.0 mg/kg groups, partial responders were among the patients with the lowest normalized peripheral clonal expansion, particularly in CD8+ T cells. Which antigens the clonally expanded peripheral T cells were specific for was not determined.

The trial excluded patients who had a history of autoimmune disease or who were on systemic immunosuppression. Peripheral blood for TCR sequencing was collected from all dose cohorts at baseline, on cycle 4 day 1, and on cycle 7 day 1. The samples were taken from a phase I, first-in-human, multicenter, open-label dose-escalation trial of ivuxolimab. Adults with locally advanced or metastatic melanoma, renal cell carcinoma, hepatocellular carcinoma or head and neck squamous cell carcinoma were enrolled in the trial. CD4+ and CD8+ T cells were sorted separately from peripheral blood before TCR sequencing. The sample here was CD4+ or CD8+ T cells sorted from blood, taken in a trial of the OX40 agonist ivuxolimab. The clonotype comes from an adult with an advanced solid tumor such as melanoma, head and neck, liver or kidney cancer.

The CDR3 has the sequence CASMRFGETQYF. The DNA is TGTGCCAGCATGAGGTTCGGGGAGACCCAGTACTTC. The rearrangement combines TRBV7-9 with TRBJ2-5; no confident D gene assignment can be made. From a lookup of the germline V gene (reference sequence), CDR1 and CDR2 are SEHNR and FQNEAQ. The CDR3 spans 12 residues, from the cysteine through the phenylalanine. The entry retains the CDR3 DNA only, 36 bases that are in frame from base 1. V drops 7 bases and J drops 5 bases, leaving 11 bases in between.